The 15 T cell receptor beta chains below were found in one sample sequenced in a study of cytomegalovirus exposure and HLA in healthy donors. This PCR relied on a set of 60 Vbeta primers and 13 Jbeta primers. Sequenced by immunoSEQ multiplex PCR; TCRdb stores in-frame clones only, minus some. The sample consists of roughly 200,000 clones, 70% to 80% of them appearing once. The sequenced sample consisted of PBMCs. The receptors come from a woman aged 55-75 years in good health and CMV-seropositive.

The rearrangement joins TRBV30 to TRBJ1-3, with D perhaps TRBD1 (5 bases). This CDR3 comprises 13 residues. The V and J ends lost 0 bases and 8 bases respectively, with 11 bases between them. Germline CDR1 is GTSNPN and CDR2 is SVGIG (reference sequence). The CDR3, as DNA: TGTGCCTGGAGTGTAGGGGAATACGACACCATATATTTT. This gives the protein CAWSVGEYDTIYF.

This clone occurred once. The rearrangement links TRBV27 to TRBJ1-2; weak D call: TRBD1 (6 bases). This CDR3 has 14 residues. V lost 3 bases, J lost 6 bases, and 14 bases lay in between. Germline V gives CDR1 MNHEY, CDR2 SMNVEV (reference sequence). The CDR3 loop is CASSFRGGLDGYTF. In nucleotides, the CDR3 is TGTGCCAGCAGTTTCCGGGGGGGGCTGGATGGCTACACCTTC.

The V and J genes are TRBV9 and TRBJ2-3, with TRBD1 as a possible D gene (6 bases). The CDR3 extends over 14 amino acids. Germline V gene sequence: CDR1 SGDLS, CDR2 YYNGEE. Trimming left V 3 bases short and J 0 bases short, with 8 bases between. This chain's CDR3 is CASSGDMSTDTQYF. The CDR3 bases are TGTGCCAGCAGCGGGGACATGAGCACAGATACGCAGTATTTT. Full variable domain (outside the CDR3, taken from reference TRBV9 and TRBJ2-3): DSGVTQTPKHLITATGQRVTLRCSPRSGDLSVYWYQQSLDQGLQFLIQYYNGEERAKGNILERFSAQQFPDLHSELNLSSLELGDSALYFCASSGDMSTDTQYFGPGTRLTVL.

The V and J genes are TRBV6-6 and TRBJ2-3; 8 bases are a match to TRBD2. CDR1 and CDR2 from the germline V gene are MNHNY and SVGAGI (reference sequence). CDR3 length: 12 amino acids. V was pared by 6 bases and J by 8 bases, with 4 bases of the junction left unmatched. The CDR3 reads CASRPGGVTQYF. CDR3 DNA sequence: TGTGCCAGCAGACCCGGGGGGGTTACGCAGTATTTT.

The CDR3 spells CAISEHRTGVGQPQHF. The CDR3 nucleotides read TGTGCCATCAGTGAGCACCGGACAGGGGTCGGTCAGCCCCAGCATTTT. The J gene is TRBJ1-5, the V gene TRBV10-3, with 9 nucleotides matching TRBD1. V dropped 2 bases and J dropped 6; count of bases not matched to a gene: 8. Germline V lookup: CDR1 ENHRY, CDR2 SYGVKD. The CDR3 extends over 16 amino acids.

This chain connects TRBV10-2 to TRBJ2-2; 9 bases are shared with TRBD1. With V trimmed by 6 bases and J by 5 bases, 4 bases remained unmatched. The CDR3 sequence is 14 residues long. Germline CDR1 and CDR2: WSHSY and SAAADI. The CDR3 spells CASRWDRETGELFF. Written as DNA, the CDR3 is TGCGCCAGCAGGTGGGACAGGGAAACCGGGGAGCTGTTTTTT.

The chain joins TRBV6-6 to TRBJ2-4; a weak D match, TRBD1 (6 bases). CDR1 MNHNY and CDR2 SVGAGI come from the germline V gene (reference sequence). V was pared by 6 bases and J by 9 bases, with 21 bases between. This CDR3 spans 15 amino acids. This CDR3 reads CASRGHSSLGGIQYF. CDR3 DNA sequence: TGTGCCAGCAGGGGGCACTCCAGTCTAGGGGGCATTCAGTACTTC.

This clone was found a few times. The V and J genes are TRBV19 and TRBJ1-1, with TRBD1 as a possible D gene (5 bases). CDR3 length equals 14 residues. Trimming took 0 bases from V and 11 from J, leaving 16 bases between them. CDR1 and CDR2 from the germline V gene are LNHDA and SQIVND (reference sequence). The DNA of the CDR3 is TGTGCCAGTAGTATAGAAGGCACAGGAGGGTGTGCTTTCTTT. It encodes CASSIEGTGGCAFF. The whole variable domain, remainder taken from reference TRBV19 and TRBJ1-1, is DGGITQSPKYLFRKEGQNVTLSCEQNLNHDAMYWYRQDPGQGLRLIYYSQIVNDFQKGDIAEGYSVSREKKESFPLTVTSAQKNPTAFYLCASSIEGTGGCAFFGQGTRLTVV.

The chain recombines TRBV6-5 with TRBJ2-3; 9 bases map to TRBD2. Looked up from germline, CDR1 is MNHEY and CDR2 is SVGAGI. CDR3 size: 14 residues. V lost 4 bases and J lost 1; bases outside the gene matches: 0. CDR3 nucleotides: TGTGCCAGCAGTTTAGCGGGAGGCACAGATACGCAGTATTTT. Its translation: CASSLAGGTDTQYF.

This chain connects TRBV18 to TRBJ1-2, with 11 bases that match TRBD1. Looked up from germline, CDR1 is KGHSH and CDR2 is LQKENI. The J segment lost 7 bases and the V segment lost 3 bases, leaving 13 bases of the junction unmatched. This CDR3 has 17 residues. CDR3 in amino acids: CASSPSRTGGAEGGYTF. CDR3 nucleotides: TGTGCCAGCTCACCGTCGAGGACAGGGGGCGCGGAGGGTGGCTACACCTTC.

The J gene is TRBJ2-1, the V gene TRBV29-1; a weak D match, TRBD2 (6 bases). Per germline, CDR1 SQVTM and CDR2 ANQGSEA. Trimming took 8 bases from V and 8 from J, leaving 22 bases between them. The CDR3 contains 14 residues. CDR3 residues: CSLTRGTSSDEQFF. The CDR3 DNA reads TGCAGCCTCACTCGGGGCACTAGCAGTGATGAGCAGTTCTTC.

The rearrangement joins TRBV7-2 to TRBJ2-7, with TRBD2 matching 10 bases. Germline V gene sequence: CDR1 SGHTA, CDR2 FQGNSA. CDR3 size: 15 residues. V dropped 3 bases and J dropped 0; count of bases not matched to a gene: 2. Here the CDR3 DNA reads TGTGCCAGCAGCTTCACTAGCGGGAACTCCTACGAGCAGTACTTC. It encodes CASSFTSGNSYEQYF.

This CDR3 reads CASSLEGALYGYTF. CDR3 DNA: TGTGCCAGCAGCTTAGAGGGAGCTCTTTATGGCTACACCTTC. The chain has TRBV7-9 and TRBJ1-2; no clear D gene. The V and J ends lost 1 base and 5 bases respectively, with 11 bases between them. CDR1 is SEHNR and CDR2 is FQNEAQ in the germline V gene (reference sequence). The CDR3 runs to 14 residues.

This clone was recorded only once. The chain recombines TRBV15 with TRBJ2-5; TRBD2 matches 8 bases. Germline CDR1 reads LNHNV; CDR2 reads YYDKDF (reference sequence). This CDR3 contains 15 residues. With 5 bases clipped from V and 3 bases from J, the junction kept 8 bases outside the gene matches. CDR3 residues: CATSLSGLAEETQYF. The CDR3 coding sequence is TGTGCCACCAGCCTGAGCGGACTAGCAGAAGAGACCCAGTACTTC. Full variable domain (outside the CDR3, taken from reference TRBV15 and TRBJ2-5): DAMVIQNPRYQVTQFGKPVTLSCSQTLNHNVMYWYQQKSSQAPKLLFHYYDKDFNNEADTPDNFQSRRPNTSFCFLDIRSPGLGDTAMYLCATSLSGLAEETQYFGPGTRLLVL.

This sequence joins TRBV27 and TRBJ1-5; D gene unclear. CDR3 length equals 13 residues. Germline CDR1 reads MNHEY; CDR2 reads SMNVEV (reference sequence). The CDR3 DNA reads TGTGCAGCGGCGGAGAGGGAATATCAGCCCCAGCATTTT. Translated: CAAAEREYQPQHF.